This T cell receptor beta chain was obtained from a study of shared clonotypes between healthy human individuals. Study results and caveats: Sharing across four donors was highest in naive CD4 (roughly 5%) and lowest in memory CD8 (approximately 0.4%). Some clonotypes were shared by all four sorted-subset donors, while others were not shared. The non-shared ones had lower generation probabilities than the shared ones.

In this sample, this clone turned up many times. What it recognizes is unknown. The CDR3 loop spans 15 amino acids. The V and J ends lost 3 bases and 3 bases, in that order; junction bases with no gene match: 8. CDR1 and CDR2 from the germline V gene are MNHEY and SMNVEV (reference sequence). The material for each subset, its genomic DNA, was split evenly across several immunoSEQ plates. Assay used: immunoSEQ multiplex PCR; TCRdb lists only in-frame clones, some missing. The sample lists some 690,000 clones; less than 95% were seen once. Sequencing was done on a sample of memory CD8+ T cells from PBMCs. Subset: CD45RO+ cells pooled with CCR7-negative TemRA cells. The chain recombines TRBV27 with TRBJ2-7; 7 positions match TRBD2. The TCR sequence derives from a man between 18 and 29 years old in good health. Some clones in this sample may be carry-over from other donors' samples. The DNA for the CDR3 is TGTGCCAGCAGTTTGTTCACGTCGGGGGGCTACGAGCAGTACTTC. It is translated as CASSLFTSGGYEQYF.